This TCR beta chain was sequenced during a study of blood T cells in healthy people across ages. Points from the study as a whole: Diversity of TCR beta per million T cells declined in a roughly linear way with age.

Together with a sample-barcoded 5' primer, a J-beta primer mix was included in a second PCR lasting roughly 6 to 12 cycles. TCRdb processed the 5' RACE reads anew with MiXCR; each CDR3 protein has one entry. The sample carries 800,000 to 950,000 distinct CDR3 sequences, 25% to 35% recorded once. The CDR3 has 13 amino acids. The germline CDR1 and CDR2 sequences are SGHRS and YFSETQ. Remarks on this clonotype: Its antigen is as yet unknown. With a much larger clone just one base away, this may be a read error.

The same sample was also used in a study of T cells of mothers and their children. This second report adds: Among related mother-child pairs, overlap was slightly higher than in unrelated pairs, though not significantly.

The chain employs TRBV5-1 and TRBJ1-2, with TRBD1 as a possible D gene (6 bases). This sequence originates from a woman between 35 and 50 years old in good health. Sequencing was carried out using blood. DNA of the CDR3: TGCGCCAGCAGCTTGGAGCAGGGGTCTGGCTACATCTTC. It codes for CASSLEQGSGYIF.